The next 5 T cell receptor beta chains were all read from a single sample in a study of T cell repertoires in cytomegalovirus infection (dated by TCRdb to between 2018 and 2020). These TCRs are of unknown antigen specificity. Sequencing was performed on an Illumina HiSeq 1500. TCRdb applied fastp at Q25 and MiXCR to the public reads, then kept only in-frame beta chains. Each entry is one CDR3 protein sequence, shown with its most common DNA and genes. Counted in this sample were hundreds of thousands of distinct CDR3 sequences; around a third of them appeared once. Roughly 15% of the sample rests with the top ten. The treatment or condition label on this specimen signifies: in vitro stimulation with specific CMV peptide epitopes to enrich CMV-specific T cells. This material consisted of cultured PBMCs, taken from culture after CMV antigen stimulation. The receptors originated from a human donor in good health (CMV status not recorded). Some clones in this sample may be carry-over from other donors' samples.

The chain's CDR3 is CASTRRPFGGGGGSTDTQYF. CDR3 sequence (DNA): TGTGCCAGCACACGCCGGCCGTTCGGGGGGGGGGGGGGTAGCACAGATACGCAGTATTTT. The V call is TRBV7-2, the J call TRBJ2-3, with TRBD2 matching over 8 bases. Germline V gene data show CDR1 as SGHTA and CDR2 as FQGNSA. The V and J ends lost 7 bases and 0 bases, in that order; junction bases with no gene match: 21. This CDR3 is 20 amino acids long.

This chain joins TRBV4-1 and TRBJ2-2; TRBD1 matches 9 bases. This CDR3 is 16 amino acids long. Germline CDR1 MGHRA, CDR2 YSYEKL. Trimming at V came to 3 bases and at J to 5 bases, leaving 7 bases not matched to a gene. CDR3 loop: CASSQAGTGRTGELFF. CDR3 DNA: TGCGCCAGCAGCCAGGCCGGGACAGGGAGAACCGGGGAGCTGTTTTTT.

About this clonotype: One end of the junction is discordant with germline, which a read error may explain. The chain uses TRBV19 and TRBJ2-3; 7 bases fit TRBD2. The germline V gene encodes CDR1 LNHDA and CDR2 SQIVND (reference sequence). The CDR3 spans 10 residues. CDR3 protein: CASTGGSEGF. The CDR3, as DNA: TGTGCCAGTACTGGCGGGAGTGAGGGTTTT.

This clonotype has just a few counts. The V gene is TRBV7-2, the J gene TRBJ1-1, with D unresolved. Germline lookup yields CDR1 SGHTA and CDR2 FQGNSA. CDR3 length: 13 residues. The V end was cut by 2 bases, the J end by 6 bases, with 10 bases between. The CDR3 nucleotides are TGTGCCAGCAGCTTAAACCATCTTTCTGAAGCTTTCTTT. Amino acid sequence: CASSLNHLSEAFF.

CDR3 nucleotide sequence: TGTGCCAGCAGCTTAGCGTATGGATCCACCGGGGAGCTGTTTTTT. It yields the protein CASSLAYGSTGELFF. This sequence joins TRBV11-3 and TRBJ2-2; no clear D gene. This CDR3 contains 15 residues. The V end lost 1 base, the J end lost 4 bases, and 10 bases lay between the germline ends. Germline CDR1 reads SGHNT; CDR2 reads YENEEA.